Given below is one T cell receptor (beta chain) in context. Its matching antigen is unknown. No record was made of this donor's CMV serostatus. The data were obtained in a study of cytomegalovirus exposure and HLA in healthy donors. The study, taken as a whole, reports: Later analysis revealed greater clonal expansion in HLA-associated TCR beta chains than in equally common others. In a later analysis, V- and J-gene trimming of beta chains associated with a DCLRE1C missense variant, replicated independently.

Primers included in the PCR were 60 Vbeta and 13 Jbeta primers. The repertoire was sequenced with immunoSEQ multiplex PCR; TCRdb's copy has only in-frame clones and lacks some. Of under 150,000 clones listed, about 73% are singletons. The material sequenced was PBMCs. This TCR was sampled from a human donor in good health.

DNA of the CDR3: TGTGCCAGCAGCCCACAGGGCCCAGATACGCAGTATTTT. Amino acid sequence: CASSPQGPDTQYF. The chain joins TRBV7-7 to TRBJ2-3; TRBD1 might be the D (6 bases). Trimming stripped 5 bases from V and 4 bases from J, with 10 bases between. The CDR3 runs 13 residues. The germline V gene has CDR1 SSHAT and CDR2 FNYEAQ (reference sequence).